A single sample gave rise to the 17 T cell receptor beta chains below, sequenced in a study of tumor-infiltrating lymphocytes in primary liver carcinoma. Unsorted bulk tissue of roughly 20-34 mg yielded co-extracted RNA and DNA. TCR beta cDNA was prepared out of roughly 500 ng total RNA by means of a constant-region primer. Libraries covering TCR beta were generated through three nested multiplex PCR rounds (using a slightly modified ARM-PCR). TRBV1-TRBV30 forward and Cbeta reverse primers drove the first two roughly 10-cycle rounds. TCRdb re-called the multiplex PCR reads through MiXCR, storing one row per CDR3 protein. This sample carries roughly 120,000 distinct CDR3 sequences, around 64% of them seen once, and the ten largest clones take around 8.4%. Sequenced input: liver tumor tissue from sampling region 3. Described subset: tumor region T3, left-lateral pole. These receptors all come from a woman aged 55-75 years with primary liver carcinoma and hepatitis B virus infection.

This rearrangement joins TRBV28 to TRBJ2-1, with TRBD2 identical over 7 bases. The CDR3 runs to 15 residues. Per the germline V gene, CDR1 is MDHEN and CDR2 is SYDVKM. J was trimmed by 7 bases and V by 2 bases; bases with no gene match: 8. The CDR3 protein is CASSLPGGLWNEQFF. The CDR3 region has the DNA TGTGCCAGCAGTTTACCGGGGGGTTTATGGAATGAGCAGTTCTTC. Full variable domain (missing parts from reference TRBV28 and TRBJ2-1): DVKVTQSSRYLVKRTGEKVFLECVQDMDHENMFWYRQDPGLGLRLIYFSYDVKMKEKGDIPEGYSVSREKKERFSLILESASTNQTSMYLCASSLPGGLWNEQFFGPGTRLTVL.

The rearrangement uses TRBV6-1 and TRBJ2-1; possibly TRBD1 for D (5 bases). V lost 6 bases and J lost 16, with 25 bases in between. This CDR3 contains 14 residues. Looked up from germline, CDR1 is MNHNS and CDR2 is SASEGT. This chain's CDR3 is CASRNRSLYNEHFF. CDR3 sequence (DNA): TGTGCCAGCAGAAACAGGTCCCTCTACAATGAACACTTCTTC.

Worth noting for this clonotype: The junction does not match germline at one end; this may be a read error. This chain uses TRBV11-3 with TRBJ2-1, with D maybe TRBD2 (7 bases). CDR1 is SGHNT, CDR2 YENEEA, per germline. CDR3 length: 17 residues. CDR3 sequence: CASSSRGAWIMGNEQSF. The CDR3 region has the DNA TGTGCCAGCAGCTCCCGGGGGGCGTGGATCATGGGCAATGAGCAGTCCTTC. Filled out from reference TRBV11-3 and TRBJ2-1, the complete variable domain reads EAGVVQSPRYKIIEKKQPVAFWCNPISGHNTLYWYLQNLGQGPELLIRYENEEAVDDSQLPKDRFSAERLKGVDSTLKIQPAELGDSAVYLCASSSRGAWIMGNEQSFGPGTRLTVL.

The J gene is TRBJ2-3, the V gene TRBV11-2, with D perhaps given as TRBD1 or TRBD2 (6 bases each). The V end was cut by 11 bases, the J end by 6 bases, with 27 bases between. The CDR3 contains 16 residues. Germline CDR1 reads SGHAT; CDR2 reads FQNNGV. CDR3 loop: CADSRGMEGDRDTQYF. CDR3 coding DNA: TGTGCCGACAGCCGGGGGATGGAGGGGGATAGGGATACGCAGTATTTT.

This clonotype has a count of ten or more. Given a much more abundant clone one base away, this may be a read error. This sequence joins TRBV6-5 and TRBJ1-2, with D perhaps matching TRBD1 (6 bases). The CDR3 is 13 residues long. Trimming removed 11 bases from V and 3 bases from J, with 16 bases in between. From germline, CDR1 is MNHEY and CDR2 SVGAGI. The chain's CDR3 is CAVSTGRYYGYTF. The CDR3 DNA is TGTGCCGTTTCTACAGGGCGATACTATGGCTACACCTTC.

This clonotype was recorded many times. V is TRBV28 and J is TRBJ2-5; D is perhaps TRBD2 (6 bases). V lost 4 bases and J lost 4, with 13 bases in between. Germline V lookup: CDR1 MDHEN, CDR2 SYDVKM. This CDR3 is 14 amino acids long. The chain's CDR3 is CASSSGGSRETQYF. The CDR3 nucleotides read TGTGCCAGCAGTTCTGGGGGGAGCCGAGAGACCCAGTACTTC. The full variable domain, completed using reference TRBV28 and TRBJ2-5, is DVKVTQSSRYLVKRTGEKVFLECVQDMDHENMFWYRQDPGLGLRLIYFSYDVKMKEKGDIPEGYSVSREKKERFSLILESASTNQTSMYLCASSSGGSRETQYFGPGTRLLVL.

As concerns this clonotype: At one end the junction does not follow the germline gene, possibly because of a read error. The chain couples TRBV7-8 to TRBJ1-2, with 11 bases that match TRBD1. The CDR3 is made up of 17 amino acids. Germline V gene lookup returns CDR1 SGHVS and CDR2 FQNEAQ. This chain's CDR3 is CDSGPVKRTGGSWGYTF. The CDR3 DNA is TGTGACAGCGGCCCCGTAAAACGGACAGGGGGCTCTTGGGGCTACACCTTC. Full variable domain (rest looked up from reference TRBV7-8 and TRBJ1-2): GAGVSQSPRYKVAKRGQDVALRCDPISGHVSLFWYQQALGQGPEFLTYFQNEAQLDKSGLPSDRFFAERPEGSVSTLKIQRTQQEDSAVYLCDSGPVKRTGGSWGYTFGSGTRLTVV.

The rearrangement joins TRBV12-3 or TRBV12-4 to TRBJ2-2; no definite D call. This CDR3 is 13 amino acids long. The CDR3, as DNA: TGTACCGGCAGTTCGACATCCACCGGGGAGCTGTTTTTT. Its protein product is CTGSSTSTGELFF.

Comment on this clonotype: The junction differs from germline at one of its ends, possibly a read error. The V and J genes are TRBV28 and TRBJ1-5; 8 bases fit TRBD1. CDR3 length equals 13 residues. The germline V gene encodes CDR1 MDHEN and CDR2 SYDVKM. CDR3 region: CASSLDRDQPQQF. The CDR3 DNA is TGTGCCAGTAGTTTGGACAGGGATCAGCCCCAGCAATTT.

The chain links TRBV12-3 or TRBV12-4 to TRBJ2-2, with D perhaps TRBD1 (6 bases). V shed 6 bases and J shed 8 bases, with 13 bases lying between them. CDR3 size: 13 residues. The CDR3 protein is CASRNREPGELFF. The CDR3 DNA is TGTGCCAGCAGAAACAGGGAGCCGGGGGAGCTGTTTTTT.

This clonotype has only one observation. This may be a read error, as it is one base from a much larger clone. The J gene is TRBJ1-1, the V gene TRBV11-1; D gene unclear. V was trimmed by 8 bases and J by 1 base, leaving 17 bases between them. CDR1 is SGHAT and CDR2 is FQDESV in the germline V gene (reference sequence). The CDR3 has 15 amino acids. The CDR3 nucleotides are TGTGCCAGCGGCTCCCCGGACGCCCCGAACACTGAAGCTTTCTTT. Translated: CASGSPDAPNTEAFF.

This clonotype was counted ten times or more. The chain is built from TRBV29-1 and TRBJ2-3; 8 positions agree with TRBD1. CDR1 SQVTM and CDR2 ANQGSEA come from the germline V gene. The CDR3 has 15 amino acids. Unmatched junction bases numbered 9, after V lost 3 bases and J lost 4 bases. This CDR3 is CSVEGTGPGADTQYF. CDR3 DNA sequence: TGCAGCGTTGAGGGGACAGGCCCGGGGGCAGATACGCAGTATTTT.

About this clonotype: A much larger clone differs by one base, so this may be a read error. The V and J genes are TRBV6-5 and TRBJ2-2, with D tentatively TRBD1 or TRBD2 (5 bases each). The CDR3 sequence is 16 residues long. The germline V gene has CDR1 MNHEY and CDR2 SVGAGI. CDR3 DNA sequence: TGTGCCAGCAGTTACATAGGGACCACACACACCGGGGAGCCGTTTTTT. This codes for CASSYIGTTHTGEPFF.

Comment on this clonotype: A much larger clone differs from this one at a single base, so this may be a read error. The chain recombines TRBV14 with TRBJ2-2; TRBD2 matches 7 bases. V lost 4 bases, J lost 3 bases, and 14 bases stayed unmatched. The CDR3 extends over 18 amino acids. The germline V gene has CDR1 SGHDN and CDR2 FVKESK. The CDR3 loop is CASSRGLVGGPYTGELFF. The CDR3 DNA reads as TGTGCCAGCAGCCGTGGACTAGTGGGAGGGCCGTACACCGGGGAGCTGTTTTTT.

The V and J genes are TRBV11-3 and TRBJ2-1, with 9 bases identical to TRBD2. This CDR3 region has 15 residues. From germline, CDR1 is SGHNT and CDR2 YENEEA. V dropped 11 bases and J dropped 9; count of bases not matched to a gene: 17. The CDR3 here is CAGSLGASGKLEQFF. CDR3 bases: TGTGCCGGTAGCTTAGGAGCTAGCGGGAAGCTTGAGCAGTTCTTC.

There are many counts of this clonotype. The J gene is TRBJ1-5, the V gene TRBV4-1; perhaps TRBD1 as D (6 bases). CDR3 size: 19 residues. The germline V gene has CDR1 MGHRA and CDR2 YSYEKL. Deletions cut 1 base from V and 0 bases from J, with 19 bases between. The CDR3 bases are TGCGCCAGCAGCCAAGTCGGGGGGGGCAGACTGTATAGCAATCAGCCCCAGCATTTT. It specifies CASSQVGGGRLYSNQPQHF.

The sample holds a few counts of this clonotype. A much more abundant neighbour one base away suggests this may be a read error. This chain connects TRBV12-3 or TRBV12-4 to TRBJ1-3; 7 nucleotides line up with TRBD1. CDR3 length: 16 residues. V trimming: 10 bases; J trimming: 2 bases; junction bases outside the gene matches: 14. CDR3 sequence: CANSRGQAGAGNTIYF. In nucleotides, the CDR3 is TGTGCCAACAGCCGCGGACAGGCCGGTGCTGGAAACACCATATATTTT.